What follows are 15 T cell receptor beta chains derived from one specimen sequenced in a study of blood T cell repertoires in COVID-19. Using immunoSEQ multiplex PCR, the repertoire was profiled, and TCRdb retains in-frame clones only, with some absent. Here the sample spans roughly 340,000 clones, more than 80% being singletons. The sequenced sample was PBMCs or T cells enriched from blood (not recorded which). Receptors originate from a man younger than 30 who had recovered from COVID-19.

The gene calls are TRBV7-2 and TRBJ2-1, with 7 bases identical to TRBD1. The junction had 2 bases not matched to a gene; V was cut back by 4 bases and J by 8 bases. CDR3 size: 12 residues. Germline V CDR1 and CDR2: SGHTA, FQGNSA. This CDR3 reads CASSSQGHEQFF. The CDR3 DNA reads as TGTGCCAGCAGCTCACAGGGGCATGAGCAGTTCTTC. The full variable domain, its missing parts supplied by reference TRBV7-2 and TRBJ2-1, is GAGVSQSPSNKVTEKGKDVELRCDPISGHTALYWYRQSLGQGLEFLIYFQGNSAPDKSGLPSDRFSAERTGGSVSTLTIQRTQQEDSAVYLCASSSQGHEQFFGPGTRLTVL.

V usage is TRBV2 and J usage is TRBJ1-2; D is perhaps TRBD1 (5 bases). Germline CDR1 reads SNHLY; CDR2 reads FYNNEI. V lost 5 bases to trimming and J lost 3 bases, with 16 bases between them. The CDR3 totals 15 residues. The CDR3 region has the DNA TGTGCCAGCAGTCCTCAGGGTACGGGCGACTATGGCTACACCTTC. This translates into CASSPQGTGDYGYTF.

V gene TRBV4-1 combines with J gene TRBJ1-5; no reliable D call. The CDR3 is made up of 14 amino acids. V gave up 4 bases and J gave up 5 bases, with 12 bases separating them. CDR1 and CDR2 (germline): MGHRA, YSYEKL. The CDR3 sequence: CASSLQGRDQPQHF. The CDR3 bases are TGCGCCAGCAGCCTCCAAGGGAGGGATCAGCCCCAGCATTTT.

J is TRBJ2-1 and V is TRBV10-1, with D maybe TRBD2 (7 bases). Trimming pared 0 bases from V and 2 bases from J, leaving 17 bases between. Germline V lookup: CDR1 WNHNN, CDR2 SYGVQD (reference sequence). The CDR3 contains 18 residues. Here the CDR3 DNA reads TGCGCCAGCAGTGAGTCGAGTGGCGGGGGCAAGACCTACAATGAGCAGTTCTTC. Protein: CASSESSGGGKTYNEQFF.

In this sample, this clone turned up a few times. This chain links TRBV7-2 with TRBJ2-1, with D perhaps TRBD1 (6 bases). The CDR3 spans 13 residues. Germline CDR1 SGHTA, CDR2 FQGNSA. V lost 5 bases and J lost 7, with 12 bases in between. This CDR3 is CASSPTGLNEQFF. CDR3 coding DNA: TGTGCCAGCAGCCCGACAGGACTTAATGAGCAGTTCTTC. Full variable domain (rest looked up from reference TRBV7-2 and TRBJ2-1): GAGVSQSPSNKVTEKGKDVELRCDPISGHTALYWYRQSLGQGLEFLIYFQGNSAPDKSGLPSDRFSAERTGGSVSTLTIQRTQQEDSAVYLCASSPTGLNEQFFGPGTRLTVL.

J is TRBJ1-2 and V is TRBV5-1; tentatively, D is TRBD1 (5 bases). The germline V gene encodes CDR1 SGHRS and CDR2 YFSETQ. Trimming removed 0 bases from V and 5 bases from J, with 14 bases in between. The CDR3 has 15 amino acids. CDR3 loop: CASSLAQGGSYGYTF. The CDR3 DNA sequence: TGCGCCAGCAGCTTGGCTCAGGGAGGGAGTTATGGCTACACCTTC.

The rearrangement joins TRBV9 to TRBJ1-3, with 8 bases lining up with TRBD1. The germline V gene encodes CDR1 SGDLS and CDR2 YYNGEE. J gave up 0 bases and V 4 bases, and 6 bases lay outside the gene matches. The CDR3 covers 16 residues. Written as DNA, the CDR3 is TGTGCCAGCAGCAGGACAGGGATGGACTCTGGAAACACCATATATTTT. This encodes CASSRTGMDSGNTIYF.

Here the CDR3 DNA reads TGTGCCAGCAGCTTAGTAGGGACTCGTGGAAACACCGGGGAGCTGTTTTTT. It is translated as CASSLVGTRGNTGELFF. J is TRBJ2-2 and V is TRBV7-2; D may be TRBD2 (6 bases). CDR1 and CDR2 from the germline V gene are SGHTA and FQGNSA. This CDR3 is built from 17 residues. The germline V and J ends were trimmed by 1 base and 2 bases, with 14 bases remaining between them.

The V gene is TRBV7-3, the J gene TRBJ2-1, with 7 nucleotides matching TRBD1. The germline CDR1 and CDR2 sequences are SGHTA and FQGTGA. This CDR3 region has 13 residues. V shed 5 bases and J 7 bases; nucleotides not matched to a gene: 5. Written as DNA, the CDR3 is TGTGCCAGCAGCCCAGGGACAGCAAATGAGCAGTTCTTC. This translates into CASSPGTANEQFF.

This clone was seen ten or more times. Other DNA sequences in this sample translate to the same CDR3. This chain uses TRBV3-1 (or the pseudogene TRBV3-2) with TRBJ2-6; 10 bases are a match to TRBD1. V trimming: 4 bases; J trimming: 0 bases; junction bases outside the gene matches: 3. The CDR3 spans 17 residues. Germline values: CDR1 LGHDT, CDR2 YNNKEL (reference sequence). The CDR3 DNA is TGTGCCAGCAGCCCCAGGACAGGGGGCTCTGGGGCCAACGTCCTGACTTTC. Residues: CASSPRTGGSGANVLTF.

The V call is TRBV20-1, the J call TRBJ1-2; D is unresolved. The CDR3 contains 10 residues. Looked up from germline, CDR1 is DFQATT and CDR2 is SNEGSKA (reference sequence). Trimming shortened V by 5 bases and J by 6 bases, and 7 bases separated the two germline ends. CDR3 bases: TGCAGTGCTCGGTCCCATGGCTACACCTTC. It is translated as CSARSHGYTF.

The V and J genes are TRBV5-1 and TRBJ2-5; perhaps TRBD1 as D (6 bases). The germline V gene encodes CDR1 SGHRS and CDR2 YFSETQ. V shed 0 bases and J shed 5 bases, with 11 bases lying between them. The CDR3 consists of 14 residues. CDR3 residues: CASSLAQGSETQYF. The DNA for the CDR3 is TGCGCCAGCAGCTTGGCACAGGGTAGCGAGACCCAGTACTTC.

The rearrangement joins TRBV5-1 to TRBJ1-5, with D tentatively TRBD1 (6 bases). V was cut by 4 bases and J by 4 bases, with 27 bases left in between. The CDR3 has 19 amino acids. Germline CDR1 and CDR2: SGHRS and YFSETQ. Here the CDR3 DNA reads TGCGCCAGCAGCAGACGACAGGCTAAGTTATTTGCACCTAATCAGCCCCAGCATTTT. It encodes CASSRRQAKLFAPNQPQHF.

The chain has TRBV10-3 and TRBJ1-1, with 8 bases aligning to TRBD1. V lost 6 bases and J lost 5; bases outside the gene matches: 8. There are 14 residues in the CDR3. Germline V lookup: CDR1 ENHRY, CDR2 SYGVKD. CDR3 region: CAIRSQGAGTEAFF. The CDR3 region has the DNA TGTGCCATCAGATCCCAGGGGGCCGGTACTGAAGCTTTCTTT.

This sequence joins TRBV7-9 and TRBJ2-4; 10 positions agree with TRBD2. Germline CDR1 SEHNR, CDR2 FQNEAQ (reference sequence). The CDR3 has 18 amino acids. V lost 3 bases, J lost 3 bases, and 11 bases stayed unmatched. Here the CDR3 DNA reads TGTGCCAGCAGCTTTTTGAGCGGGAGGGCCTTAGGCAAAAACATTCAGTACTTC. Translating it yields CASSFLSGRALGKNIQYF.